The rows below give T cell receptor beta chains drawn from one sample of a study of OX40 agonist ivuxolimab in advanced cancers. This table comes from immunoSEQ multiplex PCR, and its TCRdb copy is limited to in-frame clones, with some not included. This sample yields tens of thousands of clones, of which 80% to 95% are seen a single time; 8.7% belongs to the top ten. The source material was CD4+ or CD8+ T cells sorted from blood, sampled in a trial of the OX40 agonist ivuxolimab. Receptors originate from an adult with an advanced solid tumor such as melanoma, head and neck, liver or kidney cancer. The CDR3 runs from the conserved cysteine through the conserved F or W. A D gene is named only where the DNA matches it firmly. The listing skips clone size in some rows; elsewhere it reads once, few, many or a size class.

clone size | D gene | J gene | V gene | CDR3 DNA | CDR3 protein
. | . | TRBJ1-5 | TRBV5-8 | TGTGCCAGCAGCTTGTTGTGGACGGGCATTAATCAGCCCCAGCATTTT | CASSLLWTGINQPQHF
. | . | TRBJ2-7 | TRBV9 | TGTGCCAGCAGCGTAAGTGTCAGCACCTACGAGCAGTACTTC | CASSVSVSTYEQYF
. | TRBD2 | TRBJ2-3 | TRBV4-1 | TGCGCCAGCAGCCAGGGACTCTTACTAGCGGGGGCCTACACAGATACGCAGTATTTT | CASSQGLLLAGAYTDTQYF
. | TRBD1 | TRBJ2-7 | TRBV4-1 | TGCGCCAGCAGCCAAGGCCCGGGACAGGGGCCCTACGAGCAGTACTTC | CASSQGPGQGPYEQYF
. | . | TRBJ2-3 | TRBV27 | TGTGCCAGCAGGCCGTCAGGGGACTCCCCGGGCGCAGATACGCAGTATTTT | CASRPSGDSPGADTQYF
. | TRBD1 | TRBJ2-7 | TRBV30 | TGTGCCTGGAGTGTTCACAGGGGGGTAAGCGAGCAGTACTTC | CAWSVHRGVSEQYF
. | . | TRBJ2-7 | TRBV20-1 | TGCAGTGCTGACAGCTACGAGCAGTACTTC | CSADSYEQYF
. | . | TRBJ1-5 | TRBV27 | TGTGCCAGCAGTCAACAGGGCAACAACCAGCCCCAGCATTTT | CASSQQGNNQPQHF
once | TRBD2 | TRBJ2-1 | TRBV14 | TGTGCCAGCAGCCAAGATATCAGCGGGAGATGGGATGAGCAGTTCTTC | CASSQDISGRWDEQFF
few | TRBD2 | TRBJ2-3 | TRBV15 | TGTGCCACCAGCAGAGGAGAGACTAGCGGGGGGCCGGGGGATACGCAGTATTTT | CATSRGETSGGPGDTQYF
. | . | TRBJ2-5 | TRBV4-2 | TGTGCCAGCAGCCCCCGACTAGAAGAGACCCAGTACTTC | CASSPRLEETQYF
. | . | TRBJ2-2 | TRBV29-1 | TGCAGCGCCTTGACCCAGCGTCGGACCGGGGAGCTGTTTTTT | CSALTQRRTGELFF
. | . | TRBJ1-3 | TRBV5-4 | TGTGCCAGCAGCTTCGTGGGGAAAACAGGGATACCTGGAAACACCATATATTTT | CASSFVGKTGIPGNTIYF
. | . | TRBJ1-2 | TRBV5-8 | TGTGCCAGCAGCTTGTGGTTGGAAAGGGGTTTCTATGGCTACACCTTC | CASSLWLERGFYGYTF
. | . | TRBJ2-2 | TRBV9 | TGTGCCAGCAGCGTAAGGGACAACGGGGAGCTGTTTTTT | CASSVRDNGELFF
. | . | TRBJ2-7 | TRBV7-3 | TGTGCCAGCAGCTTAACCGGCGGAGGGCTGAACGAGCAGTACTTC | CASSLTGGGLNEQYF
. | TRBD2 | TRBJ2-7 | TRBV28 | TGTGCCAGCAGTTTATGGGCGGGAGCTGGCTACGAGCAGTACTTC | CASSLWAGAGYEQYF
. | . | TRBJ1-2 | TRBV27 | TGTGCCAGCAGTTTAGGGGGAGGTTATGGCTACACCTTC | CASSLGGGYGYTF
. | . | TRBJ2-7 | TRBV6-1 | TGTGCCAGCAGTGATCTCGCCGGTTACGAGCAGTACTTC | CASSDLAGYEQYF
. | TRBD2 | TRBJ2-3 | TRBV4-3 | TGCGCCAGCAGCCAAGGGTCCAGCGGGGGCACAGATACGCAGTATTTT | CASSQGSSGGTDTQYF
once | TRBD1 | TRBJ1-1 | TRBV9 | TGTGCCAGCAGCGTGGGACAGATGAACACTGAAGCTTTCTTT | CASSVGQMNTEAFF
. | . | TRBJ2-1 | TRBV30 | TGTGCCTGGGGTCCCGGGAATGAGCAGTTCTTC | CAWGPGNEQFF
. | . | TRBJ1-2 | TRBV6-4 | TGTGCCAGCAGTTCAGGGGATGGCTACACCTTC | CASSSGDGYTF
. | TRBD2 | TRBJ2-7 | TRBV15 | TGTGCCACCAGCCCCGGGAGGGCCATACCGAACGAGCAGTACTTC | CATSPGRAIPNEQYF
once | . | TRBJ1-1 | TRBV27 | TGTGCCAGCAGTTTAGACCAAGGGAACACTGAAGCTTTCTTT | CASSLDQGNTEAFF
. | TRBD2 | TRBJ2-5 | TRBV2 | TGTGCCAGCGTGTCTAGCGGGAGGGGAGGGGAGACCCAGTACTTC | CASVSSGRGGETQYF
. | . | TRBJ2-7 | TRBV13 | TGTGCCAGCCTTACCAGGGCAGGGGAGCAGTACTTC | CASLTRAGEQYF
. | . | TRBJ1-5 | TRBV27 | TGTGCCAGCAGTGCCGGGGTCTACCAGCCCCAGCATTTT | CASSAGVYQPQHF
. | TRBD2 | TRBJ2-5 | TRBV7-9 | TGTGCCAGCAGCTTGCGGGAGGAGACCCAGTACTTC | CASSLREETQYF
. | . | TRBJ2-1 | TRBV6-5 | TGTGCCAGCAGTTACCGCGACGACTACAATGAGCAGTTCTTC | CASSYRDDYNEQFF
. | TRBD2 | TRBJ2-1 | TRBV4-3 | TGCGCCAGCAGCCAAGAAATTTGGGAGGGAGCCTACAATGAGCAGTTCTTC | CASSQEIWEGAYNEQFF
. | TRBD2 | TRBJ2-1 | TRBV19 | TGTGCCAGTAGTATAGGGGGAGGGCCGAAGAATGAGCAGTTCTTC | CASSIGGGPKNEQFF
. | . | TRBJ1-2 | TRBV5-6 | TGTGCCAGCAGCTTAAGGGCCAGGCCAACTAACTATGGCTACACCTTC | CASSLRARPTNYGYTF
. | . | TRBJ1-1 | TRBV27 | TGTGCCAGCAGTTCCCGTGGGGGTAACACTGAAGCTTTCTTT | CASSSRGGNTEAFF
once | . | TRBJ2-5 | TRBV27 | TGTGCCAGCAGTTTCAGAGTAGCTAGTATAGAGACCCAGTACTTC | CASSFRVASIETQYF
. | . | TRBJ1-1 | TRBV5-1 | TGCGCCAGCAGCCCCCGGAGGGGGGGGAGGAACACTGAAGCTTTCTTT | CASSPRRGGRNTEAFF
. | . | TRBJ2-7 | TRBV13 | TGTGCCAGCAGCTTGGGAGGAAGCTCCTACGAGCAGTACTTC | CASSLGGSSYEQYF
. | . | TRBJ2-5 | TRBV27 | TGTGCCAGCAGTTCTATCCCCGGGCCCTGGAGGGAGACCCAGTACTTC | CASSSIPGPWRETQYF
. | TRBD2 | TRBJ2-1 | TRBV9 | TGTGCCAGCAGCCCTTTCCTCGGGGGGGACTACAATGAGCAGTTCTTC | CASSPFLGGDYNEQFF
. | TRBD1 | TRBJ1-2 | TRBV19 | TGTGCCAGTAGTGTCCCGGGACAGCGATTCTATGGCTACACCTTC | CASSVPGQRFYGYTF
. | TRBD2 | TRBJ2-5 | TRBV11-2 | TGTGCCAGCAGCTTGGAGGCTAGCGGATTAGAGACCCAGTACTTC | CASSLEASGLETQYF
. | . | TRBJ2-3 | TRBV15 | TGTGCCACCAGCAGCACCAGGACTACGACCAGCACAGATACGCAGTATTTT | CATSSTRTTTSTDTQYF
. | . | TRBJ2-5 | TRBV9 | TGTGCCAGCCCCTTAGAAGAGACCCAGTACTTC | CASPLEETQYF
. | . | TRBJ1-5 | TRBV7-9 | TGTGCCAGCAGCTTAGACAACAATCAGCCCCAGCATTTT | CASSLDNNQPQHF
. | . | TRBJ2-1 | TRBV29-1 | TGCAGCGTTGTTGTAGAGTGGTCCTACAATGAGCAGTTCTTC | CSVVVEWSYNEQFF
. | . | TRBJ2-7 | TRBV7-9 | TGTGCCAGCAGCTTAGCCCTAACGTACGAGCAGTACTTC | CASSLALTYEQYF
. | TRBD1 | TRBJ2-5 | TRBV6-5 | TGTGCCAGCAGTTACGGCAGGGGGCAAGAGACCCAGTACTTC | CASSYGRGQETQYF
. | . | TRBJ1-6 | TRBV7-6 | TGTGCCAGCAGCTTAGGTGGGGGGCGTGGAAATTCACCCCTCCACTTT | CASSLGGGRGNSPLHF
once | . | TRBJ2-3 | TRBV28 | TGTGCCAGCAGTTTAACCGGGAGCCCAGATACGCAGTATTTT | CASSLTGSPDTQYF
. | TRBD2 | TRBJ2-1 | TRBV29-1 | TGCAGCGTTGGAAAGCGGGGGGGATTCAATGAGCAGTTCTTC | CSVGKRGGFNEQFF
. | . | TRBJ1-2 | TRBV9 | TGTGCCAGCAGCCCAGATCCACCCGCCTCTTCATATGGCTACACCTTC | CASSPDPPASSYGYTF
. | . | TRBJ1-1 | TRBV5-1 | TGCGCCAGCAGCTTAACCGGCAGGGAAGCTTTCTTT | CASSLTGREAFF
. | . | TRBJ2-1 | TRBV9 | TGTGCCAGCAGCCCCTTGGGGGCGGAGCAGTTCTTC | CASSPLGAEQFF
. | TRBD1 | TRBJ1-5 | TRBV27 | TGTGCCAGCAGTCCGGGACAGCCAAGGCCCCAGCATTTT | CASSPGQPRPQHF
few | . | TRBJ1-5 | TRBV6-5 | TGTGCCAGCAGTCGGGACTATAATCAGCCCCAGCATTTT | CASSRDYNQPQHF
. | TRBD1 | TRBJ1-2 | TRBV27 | TGTGCCAGCAGTTCTATAGGACAGGGGAGCTATGGCTACACCTTC | CASSSIGQGSYGYTF
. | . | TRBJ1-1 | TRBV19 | TGTGCCAGCCCTCCTGGACGTGGGGACAAATTTCCGAACACTGAAGCTTTCTTT | CASPPGRGDKFPNTEAFF
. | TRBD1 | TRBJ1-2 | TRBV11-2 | TGTGCCAGCAGCTTAGATCCCGGGACAGACTATGGCTACACCTTC | CASSLDPGTDYGYTF
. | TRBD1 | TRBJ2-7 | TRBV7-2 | TGTGCCAGCAGCTCGTTTCCACAGGGGGCAGGTTCCTACGAGCAGTACTTC | CASSSFPQGAGSYEQYF
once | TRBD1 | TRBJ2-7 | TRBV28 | TGTGCCAGCAGTTTTCCTAGACAGGGAACTACCTACGAGCAGTACTTC | CASSFPRQGTTYEQYF